The T cell receptor beta chain under discussion was sequenced for a study of early T cells in non-severe SARS-CoV-2 infection. Trimming pared 2 bases from V and 0 bases from J, leaving 12 bases between. Germline loops: CDR1 WNHNN, CDR2 SYGVQD (reference sequence). The CDR3 totals 16 residues. MiXCR was run by TCRdb on the 5' RACE reads, yielding one entry per CDR3 protein. The data show approximately 37,000 distinct CDR3 sequences, with over 4% seen just once and approximately 4.8% held by the top ten. The study's findings and limits: VDJdb matching, biased toward anti-spike CD8 responses, missed private and CD4 specificities.

Details on this clonotype: Its antigen is still unknown.

The sequence was collected from an adult who was a healthcare worker with PCR-confirmed SARS-CoV-2 infection or an uninfected control (not recorded which). This sequence joins TRBV10-1 and TRBJ2-3; D gene unclear. The sequencing sample was made of whole blood. The CDR3: CASSEDLSTSTDTQYF. Here the CDR3 DNA reads TGCGCCAGCAGTGAGGATCTCAGCACTAGCACAGATACGCAGTATTTT.